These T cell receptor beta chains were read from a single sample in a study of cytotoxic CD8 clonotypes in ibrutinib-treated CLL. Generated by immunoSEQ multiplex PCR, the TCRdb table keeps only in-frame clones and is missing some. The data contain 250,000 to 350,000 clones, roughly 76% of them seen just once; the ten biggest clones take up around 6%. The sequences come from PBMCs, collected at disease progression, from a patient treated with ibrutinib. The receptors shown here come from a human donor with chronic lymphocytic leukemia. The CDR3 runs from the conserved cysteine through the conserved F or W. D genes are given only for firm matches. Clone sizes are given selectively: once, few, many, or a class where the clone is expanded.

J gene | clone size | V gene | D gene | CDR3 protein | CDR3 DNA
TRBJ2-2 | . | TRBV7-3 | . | CASSPRIKGGELFF | TGTGCCAGCAGCCCACGCATTAAGGGAGGGGAGCTGTTTTTT
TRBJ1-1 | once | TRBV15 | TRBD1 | CATNPTGRLSEAFF | TGTGCCACCAACCCGACAGGGCGTCTGTCTGAAGCTTTCTTT
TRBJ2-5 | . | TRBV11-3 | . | CASSSVTRLSETQYF | TGTGCCAGCAGCTCCGTTACTAGGTTATCGGAGACCCAGTACTTC
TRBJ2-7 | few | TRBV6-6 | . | CASSYQGRTYEQYF | TGTGCCAGCAGTTACCAGGGGCGGACCTACGAGCAGTACTTC
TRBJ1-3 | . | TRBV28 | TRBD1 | CASGTGGSSGNTIYF | TGTGCCAGCGGTACAGGGGGGAGCTCTGGAAACACCATATATTTT
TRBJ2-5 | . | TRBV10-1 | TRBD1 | CASSHGQGKTQYF | TGCGCCAGCAGTCACGGACAGGGGAAAACCCAGTACTTC
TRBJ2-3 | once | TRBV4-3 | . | CASSQDTGWAQYF | TGCGCCAGCAGCCAAGACACGGGGTGGGCGCAGTATTTT
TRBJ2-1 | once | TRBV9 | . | CASSRRMGSGQSSYNEQFF | TGTGCCAGCAGTCGGCGGATGGGGAGCGGGCAGAGCTCCTACAATGAGCAGTTCTTC
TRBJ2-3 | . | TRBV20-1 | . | CSAAGRVVQYF | TGCAGTGCTGCCGGGCGGGTAGTGCAGTATTTT
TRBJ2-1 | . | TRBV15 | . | CATSSTASAYNEQFF | TGTGCCACCAGCAGCACGGCTAGCGCATACAATGAGCAGTTCTTC
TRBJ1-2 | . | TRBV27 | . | CASSLKTGTLDGYTF | TGTGCCAGCAGTTTAAAAACAGGAACTCTAGATGGCTACACCTTC
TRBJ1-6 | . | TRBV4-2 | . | CASSQEGRDNSPLHF | TGTGCCAGCAGCCAAGAAGGCAGGGATAATTCACCCCTCCACTTT
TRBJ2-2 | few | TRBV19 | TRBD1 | CASSIRDRAIMELFF | TGTGCCAGTAGTATCAGGGACAGGGCGATTATGGAGCTGTTTTTT
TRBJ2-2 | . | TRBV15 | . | CATRSPGQNTGELFF | TGTGCCACCAGATCCCCGGGACAGAACACCGGGGAGCTGTTTTTT
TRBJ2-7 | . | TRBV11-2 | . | CASSRVGATYEQYF | TGTGCCAGCAGCCGAGTGGGGGCGACCTACGAGCAGTACTTC
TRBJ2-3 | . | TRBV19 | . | CATSISLSTDTQYF | TGTGCCACCTCGATCAGCCTTAGCACAGATACGCAGTATTTT
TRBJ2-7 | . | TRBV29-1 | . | CSVGQAEQYF | TGCAGCGTTGGGCAGGCCGAGCAGTACTTC
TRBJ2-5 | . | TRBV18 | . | CASSPGTQYF | TGTGCCAGCTCACCGGGGACCCAGTACTTC
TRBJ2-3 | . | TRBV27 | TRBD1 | CASSSDRGVGTDTQYF | TGTGCCAGCAGTTCCGACAGGGGAGTGGGCACAGATACGCAGTATTTT
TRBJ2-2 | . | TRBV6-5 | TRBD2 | CASLETSVGELFF | TGTGCCAGCCTCGAGACTAGCGTCGGGGAGCTGTTTTTT
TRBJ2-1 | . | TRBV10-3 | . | CAISWDYNEQFF | TGTGCCATCAGTTGGGACTACAATGAGCAGTTCTTC
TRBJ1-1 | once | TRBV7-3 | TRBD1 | CASSSTGGRATAEAFF | TGTGCCAGCAGCTCGACAGGGGGCAGAGCCACGGCTGAAGCTTTCTTT
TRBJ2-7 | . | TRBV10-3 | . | CAISEQGTSTYEQYF | TGTGCCATCAGTGAGCAGGGGACATCCACCTACGAGCAGTACTTC
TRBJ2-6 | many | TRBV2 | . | CASSGDSASGANVLTF | TGTGCCAGCAGTGGTGACAGTGCCTCTGGGGCCAACGTCCTGACTTTC
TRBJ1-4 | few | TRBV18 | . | CASSPLPYSHATNEKLFF | TGTGCCAGCTCACCACTTCCGTACAGCCATGCAACTAATGAAAAACTGTTTTTT
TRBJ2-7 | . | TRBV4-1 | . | CASSQDQGRLTRSYEQYF | TGCGCCAGCAGCCAAGATCAGGGCAGGCTCACGAGGTCCTACGAGCAGTACTTC
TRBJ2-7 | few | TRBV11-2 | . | CASSPAISYEQYF | TGTGCCAGCAGCCCTGCAATCTCCTACGAGCAGTACTTC
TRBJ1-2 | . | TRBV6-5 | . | CASSYGEDYGYTF | TGTGCCAGCAGTTACGGGGAAGACTATGGCTACACCTTC
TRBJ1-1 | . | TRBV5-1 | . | CASSLGGLTEAFF | TGCGCCAGCAGCTTGGGGGGACTCACTGAAGCTTTCTTT
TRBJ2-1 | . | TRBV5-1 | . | CASSLQFPGNAYNEQFF | TGCGCCAGCAGCTTGCAATTTCCGGGGAATGCCTACAATGAGCAGTTCTTC
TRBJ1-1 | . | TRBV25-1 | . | CASWGGLNTEAFF | TGTGCCAGCTGGGGGGGGCTGAACACTGAAGCTTTCTTT
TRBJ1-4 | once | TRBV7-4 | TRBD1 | CASSFPPTGATNEKLFF | TGTGCCAGCAGCTTTCCCCCGACAGGGGCAACTAATGAAAAACTGTTTTTT
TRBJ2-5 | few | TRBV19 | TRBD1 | CASRIGQGIGETQYF | TGTGCCAGTAGGATCGGACAGGGGATCGGGGAGACCCAGTACTTC
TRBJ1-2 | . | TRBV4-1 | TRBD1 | CATCRQGKVNGYTF | TGCGCCACCTGCAGACAGGGAAAGGTAAATGGCTACACCTTC
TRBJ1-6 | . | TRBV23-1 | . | CASSQYRVIPPLHF | TGCGCCAGCAGTCAATACAGGGTAATCCCACCCCTCCACTTT
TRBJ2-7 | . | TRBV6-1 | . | CASSATTGSYEQYF | TGTGCCAGCAGTGCTACAACAGGGTCCTACGAGCAGTACTTC
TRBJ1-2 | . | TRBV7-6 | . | CASSSDVWGAHNYGYTF | TGTGCCAGCAGCTCCGACGTGTGGGGGGCGCATAACTATGGCTACACCTTC
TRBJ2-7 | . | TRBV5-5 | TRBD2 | CASSSGLADSYEQYF | TGTGCCAGCAGCTCAGGACTAGCGGATTCCTACGAGCAGTACTTC
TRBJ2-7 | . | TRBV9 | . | CASSVGVGFSYEQYF | TGTGCCAGCAGCGTAGGCGTGGGGTTCTCCTACGAGCAGTACTTC
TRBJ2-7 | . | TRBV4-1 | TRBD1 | CASSRTTGGNEQYF | TGCGCCAGCAGCCGGACCACAGGGGGCAACGAGCAGTACTTC
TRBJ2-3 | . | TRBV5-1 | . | CASSLGTSHITDTQYF | TGCGCCAGCAGCTTGGGGACGAGTCATATCACAGATACGCAGTATTTT
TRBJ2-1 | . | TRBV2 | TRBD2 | CASRKSGTYNEQFF | TGTGCCAGCAGGAAAAGCGGGACCTACAATGAGCAGTTCTTC
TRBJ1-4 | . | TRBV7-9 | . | CASSLGPGPNEKLFF | TGTGCCAGCAGTTTAGGCCCAGGTCCGAATGAAAAACTGTTTTTT
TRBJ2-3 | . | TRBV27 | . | CASSVQGFPDTQYF | TGTGCCAGCAGCGTTCAGGGTTTCCCAGATACGCAGTATTTT
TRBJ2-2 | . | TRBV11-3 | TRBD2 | CASSPGSGGASGELFF | TGTGCCAGCAGCCCCGGGAGCGGGGGGGCCTCCGGGGAGCTGTTTTTT
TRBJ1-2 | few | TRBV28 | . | CASSLGSWTVHGYTF | TGTGCCAGCAGTTTAGGGTCCTGGACAGTTCATGGCTACACCTTC